This is a list of T cell receptor beta chains from one sample in a study of cytomegalovirus exposure and HLA in healthy donors. Sequencing used immunoSEQ multiplex PCR; TCRdb keeps in-frame clones, though not all of them. The sample includes over 150,000 clones, around 64% seen only once; the top ten take around 2.8%. The sequenced material came from PBMCs. Source of these receptors: a woman younger than 45 in good health and CMV-seronegative. The CDR3 runs from the conserved cysteine through the conserved F or W. The D gene is left open where the match is weak. Clone size is given for some rows only: seen once, a few or many times, or a class if the clone is expanded.

d_gene	abundance	v_gene	j_gene	len	CDR3nt	CDR3aa
TRBD1	-	TRBV5-6	TRBJ1-4	15	TGTGCCAGCAGCTCAATGGACAGGAGGTATGAAAAACTGTTTTTT	CASSSMDRRYEKLFF
TRBD1	-	TRBV29-1	TRBJ2-7	13	TGCAGCGTGAAGACAGGGGAAAACTACGAGCAGTACTTC	CSVKTGENYEQYF
-	-	TRBV28	TRBJ1-6	17	TGTGCCAGCAGCCCTAGCCGGAAAAAGGAGGTTAATTCACCCCTCCACTTT	CASSPSRKKEVNSPLHF
-	-	TRBV9	TRBJ1-2	13	TGTGCCAGCAGCGTAGAAAGCAGGGCTGGCTACACCTTC	CASSVESRAGYTF
-	-	TRBV20-1	TRBJ2-7	11	TGCAGTGAGCTGCGGATCTACGAGCAGTACTTC	CSELRIYEQYF
-	few	TRBV4-2	TRBJ2-2	15	TGTGCCAGCAGCCAAGATGCCGGGGTCACCGGGGAGCTGTTTTTT	CASSQDAGVTGELFF
TRBD2	-	TRBV27	TRBJ2-1	14	TGTGCCAGCAGTCTCGGGACTAGCGGGGTGGGCCAGTTCTTC	CASSLGTSGVGQFF
-	-	TRBV5-1	TRBJ2-2	16	TGCGCCAGCAGCCTAACAACTCAGGGGTTATCCGGGGAGCTGTTTTTT	CASSLTTQGLSGELFF
-	few	TRBV7-9	TRBJ1-1	12	TGTGCCAGCACCCAAGGTCGGGGGGAAGCTTTCTTT	CASTQGRGEAFF
TRBD1	few	TRBV19	TRBJ1-5	17	TGTGCCAGTAGAGGACAGGGGACGCTATATAGCAATCAGCCCCAGCATTTT	CASRGQGTLYSNQPQHF
TRBD1	-	TRBV7-9	TRBJ2-7	14	TGTGCCAGCAGCTTCGGGACAGGGAGCCACGAGCAGTACTTC	CASSFGTGSHEQYF
TRBD2	-	TRBV14	TRBJ2-7	13	TGTGCCAGCAGCCAGGGACTAGTCTACGAGCAGTACTTC	CASSQGLVYEQYF
TRBD1	-	TRBV15	TRBJ2-7	13	TGTGCCACCAGAACGACAGGGAACTACGAGCAGTACTTC	CATRTTGNYEQYF
-	-	TRBV14	TRBJ2-5	14	TGTGCCAGCAGCCAAGCACTAGCAGGGGAGACCCAGTACTTC	CASSQALAGETQYF
TRBD2	-	TRBV7-4	TRBJ2-7	15	TGTGCCAGCTCTGGGGGGGGAGGGAGGTCCTACGAGCAGTACTTC	CASSGGGGRSYEQYF
-	-	TRBV6-5	TRBJ1-1	14	TGTGCCAGCAGTTACTTGGACAGCCACACTGAAGCTTTCTTT	CASSYLDSHTEAFF
-	few	TRBV7-3	TRBJ1-2	15	TGTGCCAGCAGCTTAATGAGCAGGGCTAACCACGGCTACACCTTC	CASSLMSRANHGYTF
-	-	TRBV7-2	TRBJ1-1	18	TGTGCCAGCAGCCCCAACCCGCCGACGACACGGGGTAACACTGAAGCTTTCTTT	CASSPNPPTTRGNTEAFF
TRBD2	-	TRBV7-2	TRBJ2-3	15	TGTGCCAGCAGCTTAGTCTTGACTAGCCGGGATACGCAGTATTTT	CASSLVLTSRDTQYF
-	-	TRBV9	TRBJ2-1	15	TGTGCCAGCAGCGCGGGACACCTAGGCTACAATGAGCAGTTCTTC	CASSAGHLGYNEQFF
-	-	TRBV7-2	TRBJ1-4	14	TGTGCCAGCAGCCCACAGGGAATTGGGGAAAAACTGTTTTTT	CASSPQGIGEKLFF
TRBD1	few	TRBV19	TRBJ1-6	18	TGTGCCAGTAGTACGAGGACAGGGGGCCTGGCTAGGGATTCACCCCTCCACTTT	CASSTRTGGLARDSPLHF
TRBD2	-	TRBV4-3	TRBJ2-7	17	TGCGCCAGCAGCCAAGTCCCCCCTAGCGGGGGGGCCAACGAGCAGTACTTC	CASSQVPPSGGANEQYF
-	-	TRBV10-3	TRBJ1-5	16	TGTGCCATCTCCCCCGGGGAAATAGGAAGCAATCAGCCCCAGCATTTT	CAISPGEIGSNQPQHF
-	-	TRBV5-1	TRBJ2-7	13	TGCGCCAGCAGCGCCTATAGCTCCTACGAGCAGTACTTC	CASSAYSSYEQYF
-	-	TRBV15	TRBJ2-6	15	TGTGCCACCAGCAGAGAGTTCACTGGGGCCAACGTCCTGACTTTC	CATSREFTGANVLTF
-	-	TRBV10-3	TRBJ2-7	14	TGTGCCATCAGTGATGTTGCGGGCGAATTCGAGCAGTACTTC	CAISDVAGEFEQYF